This TCR beta chain emerged from a study of shared clonotypes between healthy human individuals (dated by TCRdb to the early 2020s). Notes on the research overall: The cohort included three men and a couple of women between 18 and 49 years of age. Leukapheresis yielded between about 0.94 and 10 billion PBMCs per donor. To increase sequencing depth and limit assay-specific biases, TCR repertoire library preparation and sequencing were carried out by different laboratories using diverse techniques. Blood TCR repertoires of four to six healthy adults were deeply sequenced to estimate repertoire size and the extent of clonotype sharing between individuals. Per donor, three plates each were used for CD4 naive and CD4 memory, two for CD8 naive, and one for CD8 memory.

For this clone: Its antigen remains undetermined. No clone much larger than this one lies a single base away; base qualities are absent.

CD8 naive samples were CD45RO-negative cells positively selected for CCR7, giving a CD45RA+CCR7+ population that excluded TemRA cells. Healthy HIV-negative adults with no recently reported acute infections or vaccinations were included as donors. Only Caucasian adults living in Nashville, Tennessee, USA were represented among the donors. Blood was collected by leukapheresis, and PBMCs were isolated by Ficoll-Histopaque density gradient centrifugation and then cryopreserved in liquid nitrogen vapor phase. Analytical flow cytometry was used to check the purity and quantity of every magnetically sorted T cell population. Genomic DNA was isolated from every sorted fraction and measured by UV absorbance on a Nanodrop 2000c. V gives up 0 bases and J gives up 4 bases, and the segment between their germline ends measures 7 bases. The CDR3 starts with the cysteine, ends with the phenylalanine, and has 13 residues. This entry keeps only the CDR3 DNA: 39 bases, framed from base 1. CDR1 SGHRS and CDR2 YFSETQ are derived from the germline V gene.

Here is what the overall study found, with its caveats: Approximately 4.8% of naive CD4, roughly 3.6% of naive CD8, 2% to 2.5% of memory CD4, and over 0.35% of memory CD8 clonotypes were shared across several donors. Naive subsets generally had larger estimated clonotype richness than memory subsets. Because the study included a small number of donors, the genetic and exposure-history diversity represented was limited. Higher generation probabilities were observed for clonotypes shared by all four sorted-subset donors than for non-shared clonotypes. Pairwise subsampling led to the expectation that sequencing depth would affect the degree of clonotype sharing among donors. Even with the large sequencing depth, rarefaction of the sorted-subset datasets indicated that sequencing was incomplete. Sampling was limited to blood, and TCR repertoires in tissue likely differ from TCR repertoires in blood.

Using the deep immunoSEQ assay, multiplex PCR amplified TCR CDR3 regions from genomic DNA. Genomic DNA extracted from each cell subset was distributed evenly over all wells of several immunoSEQ 96-well plates, and each plate served as one replicate. For sorted subsets, each replicate PCR was loaded with approximately 190 ng genomic DNA, equivalent to 30,000 or so T cell genomes. Purified libraries were quantified with a Qubit 3.0 fluorometer, sized on a Bioanalyzer 2100, and re-quantified with the KAPA Library Quantification kit. Every immunoSEQ 96-well plate was sequenced on a separate single-read 150-cycle Illumina NextSeq 550 flow cell. The source study handled its data this way. The immunoSEQ output contained only junctional sequences without quality scores, so filtering could not match that applied to full-length reads. To assign V/J genes and CDR3, sequences were annotated using PyIR, a Python wrapper for IgBLAST v1.9, with IMGT germline references. Any read was removed if the V/J assignment was weak (E-value above 1e-6), the CDR3 was missing, or the read contained stop codons, out-of-frame junctions, or ambiguous translated residues. A V3J clonotype was defined by an identical inferred V gene, J gene, and CDR3 amino acid sequence. Percentage overlap between repertoires was calculated by dividing the number of shared unique clonotypes by the size of the smaller repertoire. RTK rarefaction, the Chao1 estimator, and Recon v2.1 estimates of unobserved clonotypes were used to assess repertoire richness. Generation probabilities were computed with OLGA for all TCRbeta clonotypes obtained by the gDNA method from a few donors. TCRdb provides this immuneACCESS table in a form limited to in-frame rearrangements. Some clones are lacking; in checked studies, under half of them reflect an unresolved V gene, and why the rest are absent is not known. V and J calls and clone size are given by that table; D and trimming were obtained from the DNA. The sample yields about 580,000 clones; 95% to 98% were counted once. Approximately 0.3% of the sample goes to the ten largest clones.

This receptor was taken from a man between 25 and 39 years old in good health. The source material was naive CD8+ T cells sorted from blood. The sample's cell subset or site label, decoded: CD45RA+CCR7+. This chain joins TRBV5-1 to TRBJ1-2; no D gene can be assigned with confidence. The CDR3 is CASSLGNLYGYTF. The nucleotide sequence reads TGCGCCAGCAGCTTGGGTAATCTCTATGGCTACACCTTC.